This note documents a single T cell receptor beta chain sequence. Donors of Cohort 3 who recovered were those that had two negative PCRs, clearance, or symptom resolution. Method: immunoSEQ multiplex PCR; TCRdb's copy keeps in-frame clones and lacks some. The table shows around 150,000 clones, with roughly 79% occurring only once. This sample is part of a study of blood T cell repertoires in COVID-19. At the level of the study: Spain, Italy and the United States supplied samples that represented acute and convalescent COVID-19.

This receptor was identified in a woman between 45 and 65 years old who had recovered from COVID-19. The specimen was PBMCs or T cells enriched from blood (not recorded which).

The CDR3 nucleotides are TGTGCCAGCAGCTTAAGCGGGGAGGTAGAGACCCAGTACTTC. Translating it yields CASSLSGEVETQYF. J is TRBJ2-5 and V is TRBV7-3, with TRBD2 as a possible D gene (6 bases). Trimming removed 1 base at V and 4 bases at J, with 10 bases between. The CDR3 is made up of 14 amino acids. The V gene's germline CDR1 is SGHTA and CDR2 FQGTGA. Full variable domain (remainder filled in from reference TRBV7-3 and TRBJ2-5): GAGVSQTPSNKVTEKGKYVELRCDPISGHTALYWYRQSLGQGPEFLIYFQGTGAADDSGLPNDRFFAVRPEGSVSTLKIQRTERGDSAVYLCASSLSGEVETQYFGPGTRLLVL.